This paragraph reports one T cell receptor beta chain. These data belong to a study of siplizumab effects on memory and regulatory T cells. Generated by immunoSEQ multiplex PCR, the TCRdb table keeps only in-frame clones and is missing some. The sample comprises 100,000 or so clones, around 90% of which are singletons, and 12% rests with the top ten. What was sequenced was non-Treg CD4+ T cells sorted from blood. The TCR sequence derives from a human donor in good health.

CDR3 DNA: TGTGCCAGCAGCTTGGTCGGACTAGCGGGAGCGGACACAGATACGCAGTATTTT. This translates into CASSLVGLAGADTDTQYF. The chain has TRBV5-4 and TRBJ2-3; 13 nucleotides line up with TRBD2. The CDR3 is 18 residues long. Germline V gene lookup returns CDR1 SGHNT and CDR2 YYREEE (reference sequence). The V and J ends lost 0 bases and 2 bases, in that order; junction bases with no gene match: 6.